This T cell receptor beta chain was sequenced for a study of blood T cell repertoires in COVID-19. Per the authors' pipeline: Amplifying reference gene primers gave estimates of nucleated cell counts. Method: immunoSEQ multiplex PCR; TCRdb's copy keeps in-frame clones and lacks some. V and J calls and clone size follow that table, whereas D and trimming were derived from the DNA. Of under 200,000 clones listed, roughly 80% were seen once; the top ten hold under 15%. This TCR derives from a man under 40 with active or convalescent COVID-19. The sequenced sample consisted of peripheral blood.

The CDR3 sequence is CASSLGERETQYF. CDR3 DNA: TGTGCCAGCAGCTTAGGGGAGAGGGAGACCCAGTACTTC. The V gene is TRBV11-2, the J gene TRBJ2-5; possible D gene TRBD2, 5 bases. The CDR3 is 13 amino acids. V shed 1 base and J shed 5 bases, with 8 bases lying between them. Germline assignment: CDR1 SGHAT and CDR2 FQNNGV.